These 16 T cell receptor beta chains originate from one sample sequenced in a study of Graves' ophthalmopathy and Graves' hyperthyroidism. CDR3 regions of TCR beta were amplified from RNA transcripts. HTBI-primed first-round RT-PCR preceded second-round multiplex PCR. TCRdb ran MiXCR on the multiplex PCR reads and lists one entry per CDR3 protein. The table records approximately 540,000 distinct CDR3 sequences, approximately 37% of them present only once. Sequenced: peripheral blood or thyroid tissue (not recorded which). All receptors derive from an adult man with Graves' hyperthyroidism.

The sample holds many counts of this clonotype. V is TRBV6-5 and J is TRBJ1-2; a possible D gene is TRBD1 (5 bases). The CDR3 is 13 amino acids. Germline V gene data show CDR1 as MNHEY and CDR2 as SVGAGI. Trimming removed 1 base from V and 6 bases from J, with 9 bases in between. The CDR3 here is CASSYWGSDGYTF. DNA for the CDR3: TGTGCCAGCAGTTACTGGGGGAGCGATGGCTACACCTTC.

In this sample, this clonotype turned up many times. Here the CDR3 reads CSALDHSTGELFF. The CDR3 DNA reads TGCAGTGCTCTGGACCATAGCACCGGGGAGCTGTTTTTT. The chain links TRBV20-1 to TRBJ2-2; D unclear. The germline V and J ends were trimmed by 5 bases and 4 bases, with 11 bases remaining between them. Germline-derived CDR1 and CDR2 are DFQATT and SNEGSKA (reference sequence). CDR3 size: 13 residues.

This clonotype was found many times. The genes are TRBV12-3 or TRBV12-4 and TRBJ1-1; 7 bases map to TRBD1. The V gene end was trimmed by 7 bases and the J gene end by 3 bases; junction bases not matched to a gene: 8. The CDR3 consists of 14 residues. The CDR3 sequence: CASNLDRTYTEAFF. CDR3 nucleotide sequence: TGTGCCAGCAATCTGGACAGGACTTACACTGAAGCTTTCTTT.

This clonotype was seen a handful of times. The V gene is TRBV7-9, the J gene TRBJ2-7; TRBD2 agrees at 7 bases. The closer fit of TRBJ2-1 to the DNA end suggests the J call may be wrong. In germline, CDR1 is SEHNR, CDR2 FQNEAQ (reference sequence). The CDR3 loop spans 15 amino acids. CDR3 in DNA: TGTGCCAGCAGCCGGAGCGGGGCGGGGGACAATGAGCAGTTCTTC. This codes for CASSRSGAGDNEQFF.

This clonotype was counted many times. The CDR3 nucleotides are TGTGCCAGCACCCCGGGACAGGGACGCTATGGCTACACCTTC. This gives the protein CASTPGQGRYGYTF. This rearrangement joins TRBV12-3 or TRBV12-4 to TRBJ1-2, with 9 bases that match TRBD1. This CDR3 comprises 14 residues. Unmatched junction bases numbered 7, after V lost 7 bases and J lost 4 bases.

This clonotype was picked up one time. This chain joins TRBV7-9 and TRBJ1-1; D perhaps matches TRBD1 (6 bases). There are 16 residues in the CDR3. Trimming took off 2 bases at V and 1 base at J, with 14 bases between the two ends. From germline, CDR1 is SEHNR and CDR2 FQNEAQ (reference sequence). The CDR3 reads CASSLITGHRNTEAFF. CDR3 coding DNA: TGTGCCAGCAGCTTAATCACGGGACACAGGAACACTGAAGCTTTCTTT.

As concerns this clonotype: The CDR3 end shows no conserved phenylalanine or tryptophan, and so a read error is likely. The DNA is omitted, as the CDR3 cannot be located on it reliably, and the CDR3 follows TCRdb's listing. The chain recombines TRBV7-7 with TRBJ2-5; the tabulated D call, TRBD1, remains unverified against the DNA. The CDR3 has 10 amino acids, counting both end residues. Germline V CDR1 and CDR2: SSHAT, FNYEAQ (reference sequence). The chain's CDR3 is CASSPDGKDR.

Concerning this clonotype: With a much larger clone just one base away, this may be a read error. Because it lacks the conserved phenylalanine or tryptophan at the end, this CDR3 is likely a read error. V gene TRBV5-1 combines with J gene TRBJ1-1; D remains unclear. V lost 3 bases and J 5 bases, leaving 17 bases between the germline ends. The CDR3 runs 15 residues. In germline, CDR1 is SGHRS, CDR2 YFSETQ. CDR3 loop: CASSSMPGPGTEAFL. The CDR3 DNA is TGCGCCAGCAGCTCTATGCCCGGACCCGGGACTGAAGCTTTCCTT.

The J gene is TRBJ2-5, the V gene TRBV7-9; D may be TRBD2 (6 bases). CDR3 length: 17 amino acids. Trimming left V 5 bases short and J 5 bases short, with 24 bases between. Germline V gene lookup returns CDR1 SEHNR and CDR2 FQNEAQ (reference sequence). CDR3 nucleotide sequence: TGTGCCAGCAGCGAGGGAGGTAACGCGAACACCGGGGAGACCCAGTACTTC. It specifies CASSEGGNANTGETQYF.

The rearrangement uses TRBV10-3 and TRBJ2-7, with TRBD1 matching over 9 bases. In germline, CDR1 is ENHRY, CDR2 SYGVKD. V dropped 4 bases and J dropped 6; count of bases not matched to a gene: 4. The CDR3 contains 13 residues. CDR3 bases: TGTGCCATCAGTGCGGGACAGGGAGCCGAGCAGTACTTC. Protein: CAISAGQGAEQYF.

Note on this clonotype: This CDR3 is missing its conserved last phenylalanine or tryptophan, likely due to a read error. V gene TRBV6-5 combines with J gene TRBJ1-1, with D unresolved. CDR3 length: 13 amino acids. Trimming removed 5 bases at V and 4 bases at J, with 11 bases between. Germline V gene lookup returns CDR1 MNHEY and CDR2 SVGAGI. The CDR3 spells CASSNLDRTEAFL. CDR3 DNA sequence: TGTGCCAGCAGTAACCTTGACCGCACTGAAGCTTTCCTT.

This clonotype was counted between two and nine times. The V and J genes are TRBV13 and TRBJ2-5; 10 bases map to TRBD2. Germline V gene lookup returns CDR1 PRHDT and CDR2 FYEKMQ (reference sequence). The V gene end was trimmed by 6 bases and the J gene end by 5 bases; junction bases not matched to a gene: 9. The CDR3 totals 15 residues. In DNA, the CDR3 is TGTGCCAGCAGTATAAGCGGGGGGGCAATCGAGACCCAGTACTTC. Protein: CASSISGGAIETQYF.

In this sample, this clonotype turned up a few times. This chain uses TRBV6-1 with TRBJ1-4; no reliable D call. CDR3 size: 13 residues. The germline V gene has CDR1 MNHNS and CDR2 SASEGT. Trimming pared 2 bases from V and 8 bases from J, leaving 9 bases between. Written as DNA, the CDR3 is TGTGCCAGCAGTGAAAAGAAGAGAGAAAAACTGTTTTTT. Its translation is CASSEKKREKLFF.

The chain employs TRBV3-1 and TRBJ1-5; D not resolved. The CDR3 has 17 residues. V lost 1 base to trimming and J lost 0 bases, with 13 bases between them. Germline V CDR1 and CDR2: LGHDT, YNNKEL (reference sequence). The DNA for the CDR3 is TGTGCCAGCAGCCAAGGCTCCGGCGTTTATAGCAATCAGCCCCAGCATTTT. It codes for CASSQGSGVYSNQPQHF.

The rearrangement links TRBV10-3 to TRBJ1-5; a possible D gene is TRBD1 (5 bases). CDR1 and CDR2 (germline): ENHRY, SYGVKD. There are 14 residues in the CDR3. Trimming left V 0 bases short and J 5 bases short, with 8 bases between. CDR3 DNA: TGTGCCATCAGTGAGTCCGGGGGGGATCAGCCCCAGCATTTT. Translation gives CAISESGGDQPQHF.

A note on this clonotype: This could be a read error, since a much larger clone is one nucleotide away. In nucleotides, the CDR3 is TGTGCCAGCAGCAGACAGGTAAACTATGGCTACACCTTC. Translation: CASSRQVNYGYTF. The J gene is TRBJ1-2, the V gene TRBV5-4; tentative D call: TRBD1 (6 bases). CDR1 and CDR2 (germline): SGHNT, YYREEE (reference sequence). The V end lost 4 bases, the J end lost 2 bases, and 9 bases lay between the germline ends. This CDR3 region has 13 residues.